The 24 T cell receptor beta chains below come from one sample, sequenced in a study of shared clonotypes between healthy human individuals. Repertoires were generated with immunoSEQ multiplex PCR, while TCRdb's copy carries only in-frame clones and drops some. The table records approximately 400,000 clones, roughly 96% of them present only once. Sequencing used memory CD8+ T cells sorted from blood. Subset in this sample: CD45RO+ cells pooled with CCR7-negative TemRA cells. The receptors originated from a young man in good health.

As concerns this clone: This CDR3 is also generated by other DNA sequences in the sample. This chain connects TRBV6-5 to TRBJ1-2, with 9 nucleotides matching TRBD1. Germline loops: CDR1 MNHEY, CDR2 SVGAGI. CDR3 length: 14 residues. The V and J ends lost 0 bases and 5 bases, in that order; junction bases with no gene match: 1. The CDR3 sequence: CASSYSTGGYGYTF. The DNA of the CDR3 is TGTGCCAGCAGTTACTCGACAGGGGGGTATGGCTACACCTTC.

This clone was seen only once. The J gene is TRBJ2-7, the V gene TRBV18, with 10 bases matching TRBD2. The CDR3 contains 18 residues. The germline V gene has CDR1 KGHSH and CDR2 LQKENI. With V trimmed by 3 bases and J by 1 base, 12 bases remained unmatched. The CDR3 coding sequence is TGTGCCAGCTCACCCAGATCCCTAGCGGGAGTAGGATCCTACGAGCAGTACTTC. It encodes CASSPRSLAGVGSYEQYF.

The DNA of the CDR3 is TGTGCCAGCAGCTCCCCAGTAAATCAGGGTCACTACAATGAGCAGTTCTTC. This encodes CASSSPVNQGHYNEQFF. This chain uses TRBV7-9 with TRBJ2-1, with a weak D call TRBD1 (5 bases). Trimming stripped 4 bases from V and 3 bases from J, with 19 bases between. From germline, CDR1 is SEHNR and CDR2 FQNEAQ (reference sequence). This CDR3 spans 17 amino acids.

V usage is TRBV20-1 and J usage is TRBJ1-2; D is unclear. Trimming shortened V by 8 bases and J by 2 bases, and 9 bases separated the two germline ends. Germline V gene lookup returns CDR1 DFQATT and CDR2 SNEGSKA (reference sequence). The CDR3 sequence is 11 residues long. CDR3 DNA sequence: TGCAGTTCCCTGGACAACTATGGCTACACCTTC. Translated: CSSLDNYGYTF.

V usage is TRBV5-4 and J usage is TRBJ1-1, with TRBD1 identical over 7 bases. After removal of 2 bases from V and 3 bases from J, the junction contained 7 bases not matched to a gene. This CDR3 spans 15 amino acids. Per the germline V gene, CDR1 is SGHNT and CDR2 is YYREEE (reference sequence). CDR3 coding DNA: TGTGCCAGCAGCTTCCGAAGGAGGGGGCACACTGAAGCTTTCTTT. Its translation: CASSFRRRGHTEAFF.

As DNA, the CDR3 is TGTGCCAGCAGCCCTGGGACAGAAAGACGGGGCTCACCCCTCCACTTT. Translation: CASSPGTERRGSPLHF. This rearrangement joins TRBV7-9 to TRBJ1-6; 7 bases match TRBD1. CDR3 length: 16 amino acids. V was pared by 5 bases and J by 10 bases, with 14 bases of the junction left unmatched. From germline, CDR1 is SEHNR and CDR2 FQNEAQ (reference sequence).

The chain is built from TRBV2 and TRBJ2-7, with no clear D. Trimming removed 6 bases at V and 0 bases at J, with 12 bases between. The CDR3 loop spans 14 amino acids. The V gene's germline CDR1 is SNHLY and CDR2 FYNNEI. The CDR3 loop reads CASRVLLSSYEQYF. The CDR3 DNA sequence: TGTGCCAGCAGGGTCCTCCTCAGCTCCTACGAGCAGTACTTC.

The chain carries TRBV28 and TRBJ1-5, with 9 bases aligning to TRBD1. V lost 5 bases to trimming and J lost 6 bases; unmatched junction nucleotides: 8. The CDR3 sequence is 15 residues long. Germline V gene data show CDR1 as MDHEN and CDR2 as SYDVKM. In nucleotides, the CDR3 is TGTGCCAGCAGTCCCACAGGGGGCTCGGCTCAGCCCCAGCATTTT. This sequence encodes CASSPTGGSAQPQHF.

This chain joins TRBV30 and TRBJ2-3, with 9 bases matching TRBD1. The germline CDR1 and CDR2 sequences are GTSNPN and SVGIG (reference sequence). The length of the CDR3 is 12 residues. Trimming removed 5 bases from V and 12 bases from J; junction bases left unmatched: 9. CDR3 loop: CAWGTGTGPQYF. CDR3 bases: TGTGCCTGGGGGACCGGGACAGGGCCTCAGTATTTT.

J is TRBJ2-1 and V is TRBV27; D uncertain. This CDR3 region has 11 residues. The V end was cut by 8 bases, the J end by 4 bases, with 6 bases between. Germline lookup yields CDR1 MNHEY and CDR2 SMNVEV (reference sequence). CDR3 region: CASAIYNEQFF. The CDR3 coding sequence is TGTGCCAGCGCCATATACAATGAGCAGTTCTTC.

Turning to this clone: At the DNA level, this CDR3 is encoded by other sequences in the same sample as well. This chain joins TRBV5-1 and TRBJ2-7, with unresolved D. The CDR3 consists of 11 residues. Germline loops: CDR1 SGHRS, CDR2 YFSETQ. V dropped 0 bases and J dropped 5 bases, with 3 bases sitting between them. Written as DNA, the CDR3 is TGCGCCAGCAGCTTGGAGCACGAGCAGTACTTC. As protein: CASSLEHEQYF.

The chain employs TRBV6-5 and TRBJ2-2; a possible D gene is TRBD1 (5 bases). Germline CDR1 is MNHEY and CDR2 is SVGAGI. The V and J ends lost 7 bases and 6 bases respectively, with 12 bases between them. CDR3 length: 13 amino acids. CDR3 sequence: CASTKRGSGELFF. The DNA of the CDR3 is TGTGCCAGCACCAAAAGGGGCTCCGGGGAGCTGTTTTTT.

The chain combines TRBV7-9 with TRBJ1-2; TRBD1 might be the D (5 bases). Germline CDR1 and CDR2: SEHNR and FQNEAQ (reference sequence). The CDR3 runs to 13 residues. V gave up 1 base and J gave up 8 bases, with 11 bases separating them. The CDR3 protein is CASSLGIRGGYTF. For the CDR3, the DNA is TGTGCCAGCAGCTTAGGGATACGGGGGGGCTACACCTTC.

For this clone: Other DNA sequences in this specimen translate into the identical CDR3. The chain joins TRBV28 to TRBJ1-2; 9 bases are a match to TRBD1. This CDR3 is built from 14 residues. CDR1 and CDR2 from the germline V gene are MDHEN and SYDVKM. The junction had 3 bases not matched to a gene; V was cut back by 2 bases and J by 5 bases. Here the CDR3 reads CASSLPGQGYGYTF. The CDR3 coding sequence is TGTGCCAGCAGTTTACCGGGACAGGGATATGGCTACACCTTC.

Of note for this clone: At the DNA level, this CDR3 is encoded by other sequences in the same sample as well. This chain joins TRBV20-1 and TRBJ2-1; D is unresolved. V was cut by 5 bases and J by 5 bases, with 4 bases left in between. The length of the CDR3 is 10 residues. Germline V gene lookup returns CDR1 DFQATT and CDR2 SNEGSKA (reference sequence). Here the CDR3 DNA reads TGCAGTGCTCGGGACAATGAGCAGTTCTTC. This encodes CSARDNEQFF.

The rearrangement links TRBV14 to TRBJ2-6, with D possibly matching TRBD2 (5 bases). Trimming took 0 bases from V and 4 from J, leaving 13 bases between them. This CDR3 contains 17 residues. The V gene's germline CDR1 is SGHDN and CDR2 FVKESK. The CDR3 is CASSQERGLLGANVLTF. The CDR3 coding sequence is TGTGCCAGCAGCCAAGAAAGAGGGCTGTTGGGGGCCAACGTCCTGACTTTC.

The chain employs TRBV10-3 and TRBJ2-6; no clear D gene. The V gene lost 1 base and the J gene lost 1 base, with 8 bases spanning the gap. CDR1 is ENHRY, CDR2 SYGVKD, per germline. CDR3 size: 16 residues. DNA of the CDR3: TGTGCCATCAGTGAGTTTAAGTTTTCTGGGGCCAACGTCCTGACTTTC. It yields the protein CAISEFKFSGANVLTF.

The chain links TRBV5-6 to TRBJ2-7; 10 bases are a match to TRBD2. The germline V gene has CDR1 SGHDT and CDR2 YYEEEE. This CDR3 has 14 residues. Trimming at V came to 4 bases and at J to 3 bases, leaving 4 bases not matched to a gene. The DNA for the CDR3 is TGTGCCAGCAGCGTGACTAGCGGGTTCTACGAGCAGTACTTC. Its translation: CASSVTSGFYEQYF.

The genes are TRBV2 and TRBJ2-5, with unresolved D. This CDR3 has 10 residues. V was trimmed by 4 bases and J by 9 bases, leaving 6 bases between them. Germline loops: CDR1 SNHLY, CDR2 FYNNEI. As DNA, the CDR3 is TGTGCCAGCAGTGCCAGGTCCCAGTACTTC. Translating gives CASSARSQYF.

This sequence joins TRBV15 and TRBJ2-7; no reliable D call. Germline V gene data show CDR1 as LNHNV and CDR2 as YYDKDF (reference sequence). V shed 1 base and J shed 2 bases, with 3 bases lying between them. The length of the CDR3 is 12 residues. CDR3 sequence: CATSRGAYEQYF. The CDR3 nucleotides are TGTGCCACCAGCAGAGGGGCCTACGAGCAGTACTTC.

With respect to this clone: This sample includes further DNA sequences coding for the same CDR3. The chain couples TRBV5-4 to TRBJ2-3; 7 positions match TRBD2. Trimming at V came to 2 bases and at J to 1 base, leaving 1 base not matched to a gene. The CDR3 totals 14 residues. Germline CDR1 is SGHNT and CDR2 is YYREEE (reference sequence). The CDR3 region is CASSLTSGTDTQYF. CDR3 nucleotide sequence: TGTGCCAGCAGCTTAACTAGCGGCACAGATACGCAGTATTTT.

The rearrangement links TRBV28 to TRBJ2-2; a weak D match, TRBD1 (6 bases). This CDR3 comprises 13 residues. Germline V gives CDR1 MDHEN, CDR2 SYDVKM. The CDR3, as DNA: TGTGCTGCAGGGGCAGCCAACACCGGGGAGCTGTTTTTT. Its protein product is CAAGAANTGELFF.

The chain recombines TRBV27 with TRBJ1-2; D perhaps matches TRBD1 (6 bases). The CDR3 has 13 residues. Germline V gene data show CDR1 as MNHEY and CDR2 as SMNVEV (reference sequence). The V end lost 4 bases, the J end lost 4 bases, and 10 bases lay between the germline ends. The CDR3 sequence: CASSSGQIYGYTF. The CDR3 nucleotides read TGTGCCAGCAGTTCCGGACAGATCTATGGCTACACCTTC.

The chain carries TRBV6-6 and TRBJ2-4; TRBD1 matches 10 bases. Germline V CDR1 and CDR2: MNHNY, SVGAGI (reference sequence). CDR3 length: 13 residues. Germline trimming cut 4 bases from V and 8 bases from J; bases unmatched to any gene: 2. The CDR3 nucleotides read TGTGCCAGCAGTTCGGGACAGGGGTACATTCAGTACTTC. Encoded protein: CASSSGQGYIQYF.